This T cell receptor (beta chain) originates from a study of OX40 agonist ivuxolimab in advanced cancers. With 7 bases clipped from V and 4 bases from J, the junction kept 12 bases outside the gene matches. The CDR3 consists of 15 residues. Germline lookup yields CDR1 LNHDA and CDR2 SQIVND (reference sequence). Generated by immunoSEQ multiplex PCR, the TCRdb table keeps only in-frame clones and is missing some. Of 70,000 or so clones in the sample, roughly 80% were seen once. The TCR sequence derives from an adult with an advanced solid tumor such as melanoma, head and neck, liver or kidney cancer. The chain combines TRBV19 with TRBJ1-2; TRBD1 aligns across 7 bases. The sequencing used CD4+ or CD8+ T cells sorted from blood, collected in a trial of the OX40 agonist ivuxolimab. CDR3 sequence reads: CASNRGGRGGYGYTF. The CDR3 DNA reads TGTGCCAGTAACAGGGGAGGCAGGGGTGGCTATGGCTACACCTTC. The whole variable domain, remainder taken from reference TRBV19 and TRBJ1-2, is DGGITQSPKYLFRKEGQNVTLSCEQNLNHDAMYWYRQDPGQGLRLIYYSQIVNDFQKGDIAEGYSVSREKKESFPLTVTSAQKNPTAFYLCASNRGGRGGYGYTFGSGTRLTVV.